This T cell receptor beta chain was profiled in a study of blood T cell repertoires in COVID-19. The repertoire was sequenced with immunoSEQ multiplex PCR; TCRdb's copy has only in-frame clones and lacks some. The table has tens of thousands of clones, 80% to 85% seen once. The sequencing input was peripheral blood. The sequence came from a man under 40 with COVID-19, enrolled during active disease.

The CDR3 coding sequence is TGTGCCAGTACGGACAGGACTTTCTACGAGCAGTACTTC. This encodes CASTDRTFYEQYF. The J gene is TRBJ2-7, the V gene TRBV28, with 7 bases aligning to TRBD1. The ends lost 9 bases at V and 3 bases at J; junction bases unmatched: 8. The CDR3 extends over 13 amino acids. Germline V gene data show CDR1 as MDHEN and CDR2 as SYDVKM.